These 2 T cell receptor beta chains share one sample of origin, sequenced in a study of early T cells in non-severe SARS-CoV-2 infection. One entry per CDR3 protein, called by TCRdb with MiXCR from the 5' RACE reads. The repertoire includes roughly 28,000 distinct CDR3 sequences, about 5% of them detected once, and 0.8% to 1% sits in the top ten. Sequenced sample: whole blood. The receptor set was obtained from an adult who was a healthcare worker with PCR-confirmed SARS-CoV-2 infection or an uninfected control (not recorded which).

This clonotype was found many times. The CDR3 DNA is TGTGCCAGCAGCGTAGAGGGACTAGCGGGGGTGCAGTTCTTC. This translates into CASSVEGLAGVQFF. The rearrangement links TRBV9 to TRBJ2-1, with 14 bases matching TRBD2. The germline CDR1 and CDR2 sequences are SGDLS and YYNGEE. With 0 bases clipped from V and 12 bases from J, the junction kept 2 bases outside the gene matches. CDR3 length: 14 amino acids.

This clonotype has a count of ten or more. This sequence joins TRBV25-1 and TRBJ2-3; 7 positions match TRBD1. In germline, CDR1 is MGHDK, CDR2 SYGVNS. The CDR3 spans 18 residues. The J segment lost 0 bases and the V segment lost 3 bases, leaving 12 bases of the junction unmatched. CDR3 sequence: CASSEQTRQGESTDTQYF. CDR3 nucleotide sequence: TGTGCCAGCAGTGAGCAGACCCGACAGGGAGAAAGCACAGATACGCAGTATTTT.